What follows describes a single T cell receptor (beta chain). Repertoires were generated with immunoSEQ multiplex PCR, while TCRdb's copy carries only in-frame clones and drops some. Among over 120,000 clones, around 90% were seen once, and the ten largest hold roughly 1%. The data belong to a study of blood T cell repertoires in COVID-19. Study information: Samples of COVID-19 (acute and convalescent) were obtained from the United States, Italy and Spain. T cells, B-cell-depleted T cells, or PBMCs supplied cDNA or gDNA.

V lost 4 bases and J lost 5; bases outside the gene matches: 13. Looked up from germline, CDR1 is LGHNA and CDR2 is YNFKEQ. The CDR3 is 16 residues long. V is TRBV4-2 and J is TRBJ2-5; 7 positions agree with TRBD2. The TCR originated in a woman in her 50s with acute or convalescent COVID-19. The material sequenced was peripheral blood. CDR3 amino acids: CASSRVSGGRDETQYF. CDR3 DNA sequence: TGTGCCAGCAGCCGAGTTTCTGGCGGGAGAGACGAGACCCAGTACTTC.